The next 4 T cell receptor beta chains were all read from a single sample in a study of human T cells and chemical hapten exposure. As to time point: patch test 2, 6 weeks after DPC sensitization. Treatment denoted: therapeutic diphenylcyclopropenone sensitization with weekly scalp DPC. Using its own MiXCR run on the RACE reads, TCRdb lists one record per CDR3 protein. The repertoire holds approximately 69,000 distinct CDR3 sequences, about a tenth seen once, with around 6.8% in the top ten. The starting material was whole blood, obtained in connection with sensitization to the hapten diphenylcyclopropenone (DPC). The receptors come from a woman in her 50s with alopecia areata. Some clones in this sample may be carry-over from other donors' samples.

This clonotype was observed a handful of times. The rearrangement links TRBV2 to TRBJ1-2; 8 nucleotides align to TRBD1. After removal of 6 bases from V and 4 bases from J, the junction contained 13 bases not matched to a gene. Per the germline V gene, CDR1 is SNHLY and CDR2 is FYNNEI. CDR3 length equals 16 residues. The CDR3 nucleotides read TGTGCCAGCAGCCTTCAGGGGAGGGACAGGTTCTATGGCTACACCTTC. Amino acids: CASSLQGRDRFYGYTF.

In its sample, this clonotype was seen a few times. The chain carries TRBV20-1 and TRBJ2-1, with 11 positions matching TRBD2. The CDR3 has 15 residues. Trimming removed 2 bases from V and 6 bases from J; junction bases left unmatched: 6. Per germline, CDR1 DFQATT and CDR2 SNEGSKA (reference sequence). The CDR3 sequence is CSARSLAGVSNEQFF. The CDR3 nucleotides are TGCAGTGCTAGATCACTAGCGGGAGTTAGCAATGAGCAGTTCTTC.

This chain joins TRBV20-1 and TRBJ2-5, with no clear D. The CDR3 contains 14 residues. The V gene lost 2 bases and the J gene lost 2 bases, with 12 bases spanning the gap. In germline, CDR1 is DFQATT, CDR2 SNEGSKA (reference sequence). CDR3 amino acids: CSARSPLPQETQYF. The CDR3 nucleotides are TGCAGTGCTAGATCCCCACTTCCACAAGAGACCCAGTACTTC.

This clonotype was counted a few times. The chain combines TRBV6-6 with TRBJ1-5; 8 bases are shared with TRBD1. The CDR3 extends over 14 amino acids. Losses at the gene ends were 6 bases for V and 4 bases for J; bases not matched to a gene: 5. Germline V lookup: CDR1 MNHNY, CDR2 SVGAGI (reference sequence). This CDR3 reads CASRGTGGNQPQHF. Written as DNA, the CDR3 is TGTGCCAGCAGAGGAACAGGGGGTAATCAGCCCCAGCATTTT.